This entry is about one TCR beta chain. Its matching antigen is unknown. This sample stems from a study of cytomegalovirus exposure and HLA in healthy donors. Donors consisted of healthy bone marrow donors. Germline CDR1 reads SGHDT; CDR2 reads YYEEEE. V lost 4 bases and J 5 bases, leaving 16 bases between the germline ends. The CDR3 has 14 amino acids. Findings and limits, study-wide: In an earlier analysis, in some 540 donors, most V segments appeared productive either ~87% or ~30% of the time. It was reported in a later analysis that an Asian-associated ancestry cluster showed fewer N-insertions than the approximately 670-donor mean.

The PCR contained 60 Vbeta and 13 Jbeta primers. The protocol was immunoSEQ multiplex PCR, while the TCRdb copy is restricted to in-frame clones and leaves out a portion. Of fewer than 150,000 clones in the sample, about four fifths are singletons; the top ten hold around 4.3%. The sequence derives from a middle-aged man in good health and CMV-seropositive. Material for sequencing was PBMCs. This chain uses TRBV5-6 with TRBJ2-7, with D perhaps TRBD2 (5 bases). CDR3 sequence reads: CASSPVGAGDEQYF. The CDR3 coding sequence is TGTGCCAGCAGCCCAGTGGGCGCGGGCGACGAGCAGTACTTC.